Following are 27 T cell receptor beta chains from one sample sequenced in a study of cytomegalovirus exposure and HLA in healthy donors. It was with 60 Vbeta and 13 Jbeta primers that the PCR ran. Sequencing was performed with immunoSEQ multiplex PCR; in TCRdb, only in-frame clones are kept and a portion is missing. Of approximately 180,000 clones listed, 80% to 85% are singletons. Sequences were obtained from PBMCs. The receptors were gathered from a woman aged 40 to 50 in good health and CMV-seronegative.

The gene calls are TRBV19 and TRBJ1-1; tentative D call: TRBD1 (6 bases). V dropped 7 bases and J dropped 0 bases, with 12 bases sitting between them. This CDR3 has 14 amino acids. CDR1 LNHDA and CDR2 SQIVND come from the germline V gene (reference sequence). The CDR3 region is CASTEDRMNTEAFF. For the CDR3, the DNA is TGTGCCAGTACCGAAGACAGGATGAACACTGAAGCTTTCTTT.

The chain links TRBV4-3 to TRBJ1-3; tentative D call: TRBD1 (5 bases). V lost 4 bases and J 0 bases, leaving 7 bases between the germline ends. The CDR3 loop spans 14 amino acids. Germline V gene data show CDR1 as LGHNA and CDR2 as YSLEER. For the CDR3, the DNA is TGCGCCAGCAGCCCCGGACACTCTGGAAACACCATATATTTT. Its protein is CASSPGHSGNTIYF.

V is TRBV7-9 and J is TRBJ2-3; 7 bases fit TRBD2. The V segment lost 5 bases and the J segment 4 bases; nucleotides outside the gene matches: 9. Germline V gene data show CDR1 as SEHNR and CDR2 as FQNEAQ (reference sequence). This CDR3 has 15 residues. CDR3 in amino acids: CASSVDRGSSDTQYF. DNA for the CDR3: TGTGCCAGCAGCGTAGACCGCGGGAGTTCAGATACGCAGTATTTT. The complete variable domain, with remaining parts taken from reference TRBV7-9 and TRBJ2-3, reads DTGVSQNPRHKITKRGQNVTFRCDPISEHNRLYWYRQTLGQGPEFLTYFQNEAQLEKSRLLSDRFSAERPKGSFSTLEIQRTEQGDSAMYLCASSVDRGSSDTQYFGPGTRLTVL.

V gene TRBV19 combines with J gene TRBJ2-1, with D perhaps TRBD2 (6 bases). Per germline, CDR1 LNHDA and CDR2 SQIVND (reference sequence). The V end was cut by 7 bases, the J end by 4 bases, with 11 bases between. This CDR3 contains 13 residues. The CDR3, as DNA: TGTGCCAGTATTGGGGACTTTTACAATGAGCAGTTCTTC. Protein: CASIGDFYNEQFF.

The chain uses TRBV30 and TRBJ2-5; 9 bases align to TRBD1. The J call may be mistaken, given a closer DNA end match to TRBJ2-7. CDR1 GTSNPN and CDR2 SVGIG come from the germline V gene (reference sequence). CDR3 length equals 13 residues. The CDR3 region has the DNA TGTGCCTGGAGCCCGACAGGGGGCTACGAGCAGTACTTC. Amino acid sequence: CAWSPTGGYEQYF.

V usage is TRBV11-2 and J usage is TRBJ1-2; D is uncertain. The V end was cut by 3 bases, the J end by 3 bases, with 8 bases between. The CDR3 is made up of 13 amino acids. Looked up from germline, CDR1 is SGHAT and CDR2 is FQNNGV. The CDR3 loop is CASSFSGDYGYTF. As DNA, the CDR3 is TGTGCCAGCAGCTTTTCCGGTGACTATGGCTACACCTTC.

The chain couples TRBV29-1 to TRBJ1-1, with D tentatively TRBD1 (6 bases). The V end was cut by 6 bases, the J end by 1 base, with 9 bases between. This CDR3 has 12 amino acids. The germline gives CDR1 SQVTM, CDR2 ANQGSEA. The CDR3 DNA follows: TGCAGCGTCTGGGGACAGAACACTGAAGCTTTCTTT. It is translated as CSVWGQNTEAFF.

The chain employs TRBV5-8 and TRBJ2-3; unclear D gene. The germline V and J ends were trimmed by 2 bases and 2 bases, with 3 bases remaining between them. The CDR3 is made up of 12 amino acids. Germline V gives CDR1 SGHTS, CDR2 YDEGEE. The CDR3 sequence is CASSFLTDTQYF. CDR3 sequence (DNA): TGTGCCAGCAGCTTTCTCACAGATACGCAGTATTTT.

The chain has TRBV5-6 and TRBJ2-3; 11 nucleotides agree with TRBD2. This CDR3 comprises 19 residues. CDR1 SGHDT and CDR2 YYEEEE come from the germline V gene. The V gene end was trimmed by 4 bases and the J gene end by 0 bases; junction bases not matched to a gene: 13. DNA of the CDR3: TGTGCCAGCAGCCCAATACTAGCGGGAGTCCTTCTTAGCACAGATACGCAGTATTTT. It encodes CASSPILAGVLLSTDTQYF.

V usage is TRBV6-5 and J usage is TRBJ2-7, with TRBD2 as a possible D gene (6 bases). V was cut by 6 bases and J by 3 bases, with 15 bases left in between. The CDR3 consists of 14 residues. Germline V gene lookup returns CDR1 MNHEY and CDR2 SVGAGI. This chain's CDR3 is CASRDHGRNYEQYF. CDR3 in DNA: TGTGCCAGCAGGGACCACGGGAGAAACTACGAGCAGTACTTC.

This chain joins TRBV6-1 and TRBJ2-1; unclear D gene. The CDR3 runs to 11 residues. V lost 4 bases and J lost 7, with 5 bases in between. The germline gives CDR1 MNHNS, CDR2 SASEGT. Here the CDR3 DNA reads TGTGCCAGCAGTGCCCTGAATGAGCAGTTCTTC. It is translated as CASSALNEQFF.

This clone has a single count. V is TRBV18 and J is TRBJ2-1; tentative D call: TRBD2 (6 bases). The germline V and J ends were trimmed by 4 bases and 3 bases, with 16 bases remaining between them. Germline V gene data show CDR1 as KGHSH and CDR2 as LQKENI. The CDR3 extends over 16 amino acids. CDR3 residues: CASSLTTRGFYNEQFF. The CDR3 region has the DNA TGTGCCAGCTCACTTACGACTAGAGGATTCTACAATGAGCAGTTCTTC.

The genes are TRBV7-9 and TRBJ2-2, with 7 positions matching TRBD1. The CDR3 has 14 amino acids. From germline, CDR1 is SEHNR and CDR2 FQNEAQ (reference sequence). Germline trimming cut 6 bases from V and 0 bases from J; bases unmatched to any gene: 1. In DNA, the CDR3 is TGTGCCAGCAGGGGGACAGCGAACACCGGGGAGCTGTTTTTT. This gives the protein CASRGTANTGELFF.

CDR3 protein: CASSQDSSVYGANVLTF. The CDR3, as DNA: TGTGCCAGCAGCCAAGATTCGTCGGTTTATGGGGCCAACGTCCTGACTTTC. The rearrangement joins TRBV14 to TRBJ2-6; D is undetermined. This CDR3 contains 17 residues. Germline V gene sequence: CDR1 SGHDN, CDR2 FVKESK. V lost 0 bases and J 3 bases, leaving 12 bases between the germline ends.

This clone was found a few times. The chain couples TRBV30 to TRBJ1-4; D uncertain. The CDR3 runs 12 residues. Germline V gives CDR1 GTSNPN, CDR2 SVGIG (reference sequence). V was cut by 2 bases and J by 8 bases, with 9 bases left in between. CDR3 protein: CAWSPFGEKLFF. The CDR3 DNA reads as TGTGCCTGGAGTCCGTTCGGGGAAAAACTGTTTTTT.

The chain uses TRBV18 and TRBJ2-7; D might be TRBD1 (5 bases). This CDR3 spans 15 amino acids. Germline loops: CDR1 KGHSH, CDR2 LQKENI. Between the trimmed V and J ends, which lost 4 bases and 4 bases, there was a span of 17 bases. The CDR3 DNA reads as TGTGCCAGCTCACTTGGTGGTAGGGGATTATACGAGCAGTACTTC. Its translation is CASSLGGRGLYEQYF.

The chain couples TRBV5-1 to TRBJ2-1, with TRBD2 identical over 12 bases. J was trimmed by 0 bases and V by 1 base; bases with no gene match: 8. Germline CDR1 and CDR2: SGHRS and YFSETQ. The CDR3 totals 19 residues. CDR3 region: CASSLRSSGRGSSYNEQFF. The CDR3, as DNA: TGCGCCAGCAGCTTGAGGTCTAGCGGGAGGGGGAGCTCCTACAATGAGCAGTTCTTC. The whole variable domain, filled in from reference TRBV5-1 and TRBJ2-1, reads KAGVTQTPRYLIKTRGQQVTLSCSPISGHRSVSWYQQTPGQGLQFLFEYFSETQRNKGNFPGRFSGRQFSNSRSEMNVSTLELGDSALYLCASSLRSSGRGSSYNEQFFGPGTRLTVL.

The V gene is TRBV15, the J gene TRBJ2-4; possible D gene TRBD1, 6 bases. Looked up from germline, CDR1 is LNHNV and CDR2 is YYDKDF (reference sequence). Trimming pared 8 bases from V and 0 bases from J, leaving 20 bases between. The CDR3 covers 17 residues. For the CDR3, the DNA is TGTGCCACCGCCCGGATACAGGGTTCCTTAGCCAAAAACATTCAGTACTTC. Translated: CATARIQGSLAKNIQYF.

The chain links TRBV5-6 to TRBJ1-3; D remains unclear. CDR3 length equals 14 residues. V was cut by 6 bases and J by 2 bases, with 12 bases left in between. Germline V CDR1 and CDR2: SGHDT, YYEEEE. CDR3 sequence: CASNLGSTGNTIYF. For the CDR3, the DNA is TGTGCCAGCAACCTGGGCTCCACTGGAAACACCATATATTTT. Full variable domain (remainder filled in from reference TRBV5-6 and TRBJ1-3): DAGVTQSPTHLIKTRGQQVTLRCSPKSGHDTVSWYQQALGQGPQFIFQYYEEEERQRGNFPDRFSGHQFPNYSSELNVNALLLGDSALYLCASNLGSTGNTIYFGEGSWLTVV.

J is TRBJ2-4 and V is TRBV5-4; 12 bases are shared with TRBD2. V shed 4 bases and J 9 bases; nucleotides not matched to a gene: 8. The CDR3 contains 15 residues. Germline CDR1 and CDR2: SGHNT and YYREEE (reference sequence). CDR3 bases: TGTGCCAGCAGCCAAACGACTAGCGGGAGTGGCATTCAGTACTTC. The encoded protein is CASSQTTSGSGIQYF.

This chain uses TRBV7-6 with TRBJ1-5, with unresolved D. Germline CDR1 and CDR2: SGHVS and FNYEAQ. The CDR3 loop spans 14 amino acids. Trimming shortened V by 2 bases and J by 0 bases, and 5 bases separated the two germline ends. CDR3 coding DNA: TGTGCCAGCAGCTTACGGGATAGCAATCAGCCCCAGCATTTT. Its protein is CASSLRDSNQPQHF.

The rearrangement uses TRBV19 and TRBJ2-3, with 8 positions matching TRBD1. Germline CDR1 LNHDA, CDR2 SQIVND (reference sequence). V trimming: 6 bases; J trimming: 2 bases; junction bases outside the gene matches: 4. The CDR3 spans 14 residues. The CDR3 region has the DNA TGTGCCAGTAGAAAGGACAGGGTCACAGATACGCAGTATTTT. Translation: CASRKDRVTDTQYF. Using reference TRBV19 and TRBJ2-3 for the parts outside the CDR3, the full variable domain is DGGITQSPKYLFRKEGQNVTLSCEQNLNHDAMYWYRQDPGQGLRLIYYSQIVNDFQKGDIAEGYSVSREKKESFPLTVTSAQKNPTAFYLCASRKDRVTDTQYFGPGTRLTVL.

The CDR3 bases are TGCAGCGTCTCCGATGGGACAGGGTCAGAGACCCAGTACTTC. Encoded protein: CSVSDGTGSETQYF. The chain is built from TRBV29-1 and TRBJ2-5; 9 bases align to TRBD1. Germline assignment: CDR1 SQVTM and CDR2 ANQGSEA. J lost 4 bases, V lost 6 bases, and 9 bases had no gene match. The CDR3 runs to 14 residues.

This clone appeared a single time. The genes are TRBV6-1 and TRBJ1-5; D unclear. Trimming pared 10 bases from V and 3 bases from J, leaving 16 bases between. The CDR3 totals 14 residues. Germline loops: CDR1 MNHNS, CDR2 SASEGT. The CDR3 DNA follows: TGTGCCACCCTTTACGAGCTTGCCAATCAGCCCCAGCATTTT. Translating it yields CATLYELANQPQHF.

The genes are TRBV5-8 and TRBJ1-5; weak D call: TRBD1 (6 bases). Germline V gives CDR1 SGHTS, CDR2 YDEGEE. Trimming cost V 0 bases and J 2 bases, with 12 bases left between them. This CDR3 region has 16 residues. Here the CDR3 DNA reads TGTGCCAGCAGCTTGGGGCGGGGGGCCGGCAATCAGCCCCAGCATTTT. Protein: CASSLGRGAGNQPQHF.

The CDR3 here is CASSLSGQGPYGYTF. The CDR3 nucleotides are TGTGCCAGCAGCCTTTCGGGACAGGGACCCTATGGCTACACCTTC. The rearrangement links TRBV5-5 to TRBJ1-2; 9 nucleotides align to TRBD1. The CDR3 loop spans 15 amino acids. Germline V lookup: CDR1 SGHKS, CDR2 YYEKEE (reference sequence). The V and J ends lost 4 bases and 4 bases, in that order; junction bases with no gene match: 8.

CDR3 in DNA: TGTGCCAGCAGCTTAATATCTTACGAGCAGTACTTC. Its translation: CASSLISYEQYF. The chain uses TRBV7-6 and TRBJ2-7; D is ambiguous. The V and J ends lost 2 bases and 4 bases respectively, with 6 bases between them. CDR1 SGHVS and CDR2 FNYEAQ come from the germline V gene. The CDR3 length is 12 residues.